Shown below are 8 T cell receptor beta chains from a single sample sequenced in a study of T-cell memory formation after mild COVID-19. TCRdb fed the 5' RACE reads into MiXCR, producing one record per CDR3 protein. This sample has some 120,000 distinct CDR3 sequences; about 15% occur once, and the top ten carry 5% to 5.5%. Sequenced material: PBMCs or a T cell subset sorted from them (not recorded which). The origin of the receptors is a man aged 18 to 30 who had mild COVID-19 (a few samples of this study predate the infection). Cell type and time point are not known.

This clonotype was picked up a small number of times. CDR3 loop: CASSLVAGEDEQYF. The CDR3 region has the DNA TGCGCCAGCAGCTTGGTTGCGGGGGAGGACGAGCAGTACTTC. The chain joins TRBV5-1 to TRBJ2-7; the match to TRBD2 covers 7 bases. Per germline, CDR1 SGHRS and CDR2 YFSETQ. This CDR3 has 14 residues. V lost 0 bases to trimming and J lost 5 bases; unmatched junction nucleotides: 5.

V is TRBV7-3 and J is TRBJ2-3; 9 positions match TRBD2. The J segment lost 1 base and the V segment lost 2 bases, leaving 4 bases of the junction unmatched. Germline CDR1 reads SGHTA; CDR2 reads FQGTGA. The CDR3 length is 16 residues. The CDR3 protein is CASSLRPSGGTDTQYF. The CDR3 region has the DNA TGTGCCAGCAGCTTACGTCCTAGCGGGGGCACAGATACGCAGTATTTT.

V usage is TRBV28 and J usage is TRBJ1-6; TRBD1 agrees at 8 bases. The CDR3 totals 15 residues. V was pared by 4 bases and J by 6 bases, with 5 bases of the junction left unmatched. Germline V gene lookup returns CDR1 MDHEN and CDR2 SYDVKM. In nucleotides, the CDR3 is TGTGCCAGCAGTTGGTCACAGGGGGGTAATTCACCCCTCCACTTT. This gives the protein CASSWSQGGNSPLHF.

The CDR3 spells CASSLVVPGGYGYTF. CDR3 sequence (DNA): TGTGCCAGCAGCTTAGTGGTTCCGGGGGGCTATGGCTACACCTTC. The chain carries TRBV7-9 and TRBJ1-2; a possible D gene is TRBD1 (5 bases). The CDR3 runs 15 residues. V was cut by 1 base and J by 4 bases, with 13 bases left in between. CDR1 and CDR2 from the germline V gene are SEHNR and FQNEAQ (reference sequence).

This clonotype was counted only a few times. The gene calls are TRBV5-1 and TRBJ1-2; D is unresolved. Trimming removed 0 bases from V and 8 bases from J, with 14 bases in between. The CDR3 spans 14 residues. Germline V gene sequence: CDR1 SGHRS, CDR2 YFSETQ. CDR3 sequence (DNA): TGCGCCAGCAGCTTGGCCCCAGATTCATGGGGCTACACCTTC. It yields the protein CASSLAPDSWGYTF. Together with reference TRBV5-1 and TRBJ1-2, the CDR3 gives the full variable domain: KAGVTQTPRYLIKTRGQQVTLSCSPISGHRSVSWYQQTPGQGLQFLFEYFSETQRNKGNFPGRFSGRQFSNSRSEMNVSTLELGDSALYLCASSLAPDSWGYTFGSGTRLTVV.

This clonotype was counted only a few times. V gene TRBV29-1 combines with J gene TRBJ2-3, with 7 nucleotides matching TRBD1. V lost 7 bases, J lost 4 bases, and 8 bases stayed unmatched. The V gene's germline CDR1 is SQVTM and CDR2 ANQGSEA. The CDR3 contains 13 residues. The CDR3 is CSAPGGQADTQYF. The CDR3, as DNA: TGCAGCGCACCAGGGGGACAAGCAGATACGCAGTATTTT.

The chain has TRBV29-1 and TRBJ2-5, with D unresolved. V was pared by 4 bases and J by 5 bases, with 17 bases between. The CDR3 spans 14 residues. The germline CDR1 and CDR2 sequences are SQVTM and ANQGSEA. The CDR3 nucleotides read TGCAGCGTTGCCCAATTGAGTTTGAGGGAGACCCAGTACTTC. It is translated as CSVAQLSLRETQYF.

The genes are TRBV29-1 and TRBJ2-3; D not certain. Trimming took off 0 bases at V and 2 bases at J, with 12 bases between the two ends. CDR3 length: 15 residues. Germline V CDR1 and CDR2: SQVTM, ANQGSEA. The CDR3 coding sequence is TGCAGCGTTGAAGAAACACGGCCAGTCACAGATACGCAGTATTTT. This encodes CSVEETRPVTDTQYF.